Reported below is one TCR beta chain. This sample stems from a study of control samples from healthy donors and cancer patients. CDR3 length equals 11 residues. In germline, CDR1 is DFQATT, CDR2 SNEGSKA (reference sequence). V lost 3 bases, J lost 3 bases, and 5 bases lay in between. The table came from immunoSEQ multiplex PCR; TCRdb's copy has only in-frame clones and leaves some out. The profile shows under 200,000 clones, 91% of them singletons. Input material: blood. This TCR was sampled from a woman aged 25-40 years in good health. The chain combines TRBV20-1 with TRBJ2-5, with no clear D. This CDR3 reads CSASWEETQYF. Here the CDR3 DNA reads TGCAGTGCTAGTTGGGAAGAGACCCAGTACTTC.